This T cell receptor beta chain was observed in a study of blood T cells in healthy people across ages. Points from the study as a whole: Estimated diversity across one million T cells was deemed an underestimate. Roughly linear declines in TCR beta diversity per million T cells occurred with age.

PCR was performed a second time for about 6 to 11 cycles using a sample-barcoded 5' primer and a J-beta primer mix. Carrying 12 random nucleotides, a template-switch adaptor labeled each individual cDNA molecule. Each CDR3 protein gets one entry after TCRdb re-called the 5' RACE reads with MiXCR. The table has 700,000 or so distinct CDR3 sequences, over 20% seen once; the top ten hold under 25%. Worth noting for this clonotype: Its specificity is unknown.

CDR1 and CDR2 from the germline V gene are SNHLY and FYNNEI. The germline V and J ends were trimmed by 4 bases and 4 bases, with 13 bases remaining between them. This CDR3 region has 14 residues. The sample, approximately 10 milliliters of peripheral blood, was drawn from each donor. This rearrangement joins TRBV2 to TRBJ2-5; D perhaps matches TRBD2 (5 bases). The receptor was derived from a man in his 70s in good health. Source material: blood. This CDR3 reads CASSASWVAETQYF. CDR3 nucleotide sequence: TGTGCCAGCAGTGCTAGCTGGGTAGCAGAGACCCAGTACTTC.